These 11 T cell receptor beta chains share one sample of origin, sequenced in a study of CD4 T cells in relation to SARS-CoV-2 and coronaviruses. Generated by immunoSEQ multiplex PCR, the TCRdb table keeps only in-frame clones and is missing some. This table has about 65,000 clones, over 70% appearing once. CD4+ T cells from unexposed donors were obtained before the COVID-19 pandemic (2011-2018). Source material: memory CD4+ T cells from PBMCs. These receptors were taken from a human donor in good health.

This chain connects TRBV19 to TRBJ2-3; a possible D gene is TRBD2 (5 bases). The CDR3 length is 14 residues. Per germline, CDR1 LNHDA and CDR2 SQIVND (reference sequence). Between the trimmed V and J ends, which lost 3 bases and 4 bases, there was a span of 11 bases. Written as DNA, the CDR3 is TGTGCCAGTAGTATTGGGAGTGGGTCAGATACGCAGTATTTT. It specifies CASSIGSGSDTQYF.

This sequence joins TRBV5-4 and TRBJ2-1; 8 bases line up with TRBD2. Germline V CDR1 and CDR2: SGHNT, YYREEE (reference sequence). V gave up 4 bases and J gave up 3 bases; unmatched junction bases: 3. CDR3 length: 14 residues. This CDR3 is CASSPGGVYNEQFF. CDR3 DNA sequence: TGTGCCAGCAGCCCGGGGGGGGTCTACAATGAGCAGTTCTTC.

V and J are TRBV15 and TRBJ1-1, with D unresolved. The CDR3 consists of 17 residues. V was cut by 3 bases and J by 0 bases, with 17 bases left in between. Germline V gene data show CDR1 as LNHNV and CDR2 as YYDKDF (reference sequence). The CDR3 region has the DNA TGTGCCACCAGCAGGGTCTTTGGCAGGTCCATGAACACTGAAGCTTTCTTT. Amino acid sequence: CATSRVFGRSMNTEAFF.

The V and J genes are TRBV19 and TRBJ2-3, with D hard to call. The CDR3 has 14 residues. V lost 4 bases, J lost 5 bases, and 13 bases lay in between. In germline, CDR1 is LNHDA, CDR2 SQIVND (reference sequence). The CDR3 loop is CASSRSGSGDTQYF. In DNA, the CDR3 is TGTGCCAGTAGTAGGAGTGGGTCCGGAGATACGCAGTATTTT. The complete variable domain, with remaining parts taken from reference TRBV19 and TRBJ2-3, reads DGGITQSPKYLFRKEGQNVTLSCEQNLNHDAMYWYRQDPGQGLRLIYYSQIVNDFQKGDIAEGYSVSREKKESFPLTVTSAQKNPTAFYLCASSRSGSGDTQYFGPGTRLTVL.

V usage is TRBV29-1 and J usage is TRBJ2-3; 10 bases match TRBD2. Trimming removed 7 bases from V and 6 bases from J; junction bases left unmatched: 19. CDR3 length equals 17 residues. Germline V gene sequence: CDR1 SQVTM, CDR2 ANQGSEA. CDR3 sequence: CSGAALPLAGDADTQYF. CDR3 sequence (DNA): TGCAGCGGTGCGGCCCTCCCTCTAGCGGGAGATGCGGATACGCAGTATTTT.

The chain carries TRBV7-9 and TRBJ1-1; 7 bases fit TRBD1. Germline trimming cut 0 bases from V and 11 bases from J; bases unmatched to any gene: 3. CDR1 is SEHNR, CDR2 FQNEAQ, per germline (reference sequence). The CDR3 sequence is 12 residues long. DNA for the CDR3: TGTGCCAGCAGCTTAGCACAGGGGCCTGCTTTCTTT. Its protein product is CASSLAQGPAFF.

About this clone itself: The junction departs from germline at one end; a sequencing error may be responsible. The rearrangement joins TRBV2 to TRBJ2-7; 9 bases align to TRBD1. Per germline, CDR1 SNHLY and CDR2 FYNNEI. The CDR3 covers 14 residues. The CDR3 reads CASRRRTGAGAGDF. The CDR3, as DNA: TGTGCCAGCAGAAGAAGGACAGGGGCGGGAGCAGGGGACTTC.

In its sample, this clone was seen a few times. This chain joins TRBV19 and TRBJ2-7; D may be TRBD1 (6 bases). V dropped 5 bases and J dropped 0 bases, with 14 bases sitting between them. Germline loops: CDR1 LNHDA, CDR2 SQIVND (reference sequence). This CDR3 spans 15 amino acids. The CDR3 region is CASSPLDRSSYEQYF. As DNA, the CDR3 is TGTGCCAGTAGTCCTCTCGACAGGAGCTCCTACGAGCAGTACTTC.

The chain recombines TRBV7-2 with TRBJ2-7, with 12 bases matching TRBD2. The germline V gene encodes CDR1 SGHTA and CDR2 FQGNSA. The CDR3 spans 14 residues. With V trimmed by 5 bases and J by 6 bases, 5 bases remained unmatched. CDR3 residues: CASSRLAGAGEQYF. DNA of the CDR3: TGTGCCAGCAGCAGACTAGCGGGAGCTGGCGAGCAGTACTTC.

This rearrangement joins TRBV6-2 or TRBV6-3 to TRBJ2-7, with a possible D match to TRBD1 (6 bases). This CDR3 has 17 amino acids. CDR1 MNHEY and CDR2 SVGEGT come from the germline V gene. Between the trimmed V and J ends, which lost 0 bases and 0 bases, there was a span of 15 bases. The CDR3, as DNA: TGTGCCAGCAGTTACTCGATTTTCCAGGGGAGCTCCTACGAGCAGTACTTC. Residues: CASSYSIFQGSSYEQYF.

This clone appeared a single time. The CDR3 loop is CASSYPGQNTDTQYF. The CDR3, as DNA: TGTGCCAGCAGCTATCCCGGACAGAACACAGATACGCAGTATTTT. The rearrangement links TRBV5-5 to TRBJ2-3; D possibly corresponds to TRBD1 (6 bases). Trimming removed 3 bases from V and 2 bases from J, with 13 bases in between. The CDR3 is 15 residues long. Germline CDR1 and CDR2: SGHKS and YYEKEE (reference sequence).